This T cell receptor beta chain was sequenced for a study of shared clonotypes between healthy human individuals. Study context: A couple of female and a few male donors aged 18 to 49 were enrolled.

Overall study findings and caveats: Among donors, clonotype sharing was expected to be affected by sequencing depth.

Sequencing used immunoSEQ multiplex PCR; TCRdb keeps in-frame clones, though not all of them. The sample includes 190,000 or so clones, 80% to 95% of them seen just once. From CD4+ cells came CD45RA+ naive and CD45RA-negative memory subsets. Note on this clone: What it binds is unknown.

This receptor was identified in a woman in her thirties in good health. Sequenced: naive CD4+ T cells sorted from blood. Sample subset: CD45RA+ positively selected.

The CDR3 is CASSLDLSYEQYF. In nucleotides, the CDR3 is TGTGCCAGCAGTTTGGATCTGTCCTACGAGCAGTACTTC. This chain links TRBV28 with TRBJ2-7; no clear D. Germline V CDR1 and CDR2: MDHEN, SYDVKM. Deletions cut 3 bases from V and 1 base from J, with 7 bases between. The CDR3 covers 13 residues.